Each of the 15 T cell receptor beta chains below was sequenced from the same sample in a study of shared clonotypes between healthy human individuals. The repertoire was sequenced with immunoSEQ multiplex PCR; TCRdb's copy has only in-frame clones and lacks some. The sample yields 600,000 to 750,000 clones, about two thirds seen once. Sequenced material: memory CD4+ T cells sorted from blood. Stated subset: CD45RA-negative fraction. All receptors come from a woman in her twenties or thirties in good health.

This chain links TRBV10-3 with TRBJ2-2; TRBD2 aligns across 15 bases. Germline-derived CDR1 and CDR2 are ENHRY and SYGVKD. The J segment lost 3 bases and the V segment lost 2 bases, leaving 7 bases of the junction unmatched. This CDR3 has 19 amino acids. The CDR3 spells CAISEPTGTSGRYTGELFF. In DNA, the CDR3 is TGTGCCATCAGTGAGCCGACCGGGACTAGCGGGAGGTACACCGGGGAGCTGTTTTTT.

The genes are TRBV5-1 and TRBJ1-1, with TRBD1 identical over 7 bases. Germline-derived CDR1 and CDR2 are SGHRS and YFSETQ. The CDR3 is made up of 16 amino acids. The V segment lost 0 bases and the J segment 2 bases; nucleotides outside the gene matches: 7. CDR3 nucleotide sequence: TGCGCCAGCAGCTTGGAAGGGGGCAACTTTAACACTGAAGCTTTCTTT. It codes for CASSLEGGNFNTEAFF.

The chain links TRBV5-1 to TRBJ2-1; 9 positions match TRBD2. The CDR3 is made up of 16 amino acids. V gave up 3 bases and J gave up 6 bases; unmatched junction bases: 10. Germline CDR1 reads SGHRS; CDR2 reads YFSETQ. The CDR3 region has the DNA TGCGCCAGCAGCTCCATTCTAGCGGGAACTTCCAATGAGCAGTTCTTC. This codes for CASSSILAGTSNEQFF.

This clone was observed a single time. This sequence joins TRBV2 and TRBJ2-7, with no clear D. The CDR3 has 12 residues. Per germline, CDR1 SNHLY and CDR2 FYNNEI. The V end was cut by 4 bases, the J end by 3 bases, with 7 bases between. The CDR3 DNA reads TGTGCCAGCAGTGTGACAAACTACGAGCAGTACTTC. As protein: CASSVTNYEQYF.

This clone occurred a few times. The chain links TRBV29-1 to TRBJ1-2, with D perhaps TRBD1 (5 bases). Trimming took off 4 bases at V and 3 bases at J, with 12 bases between the two ends. Germline CDR1 SQVTM, CDR2 ANQGSEA. This CDR3 comprises 13 residues. The CDR3 nucleotides are TGCAGCGTTGCGCAGGGTTGGGACTATGGCTACACCTTC. As protein: CSVAQGWDYGYTF.

The chain carries TRBV27 and TRBJ1-2, with D possibly matching TRBD1 (5 bases). The length of the CDR3 is 15 residues. Germline V gene sequence: CDR1 MNHEY, CDR2 SMNVEV (reference sequence). V was cut by 5 bases and J by 5 bases, with 18 bases left in between. DNA for the CDR3: TGTGCCAGCAGTCCCAGCAAGACAGCCGAATATGGCTACACCTTC. It translates to CASSPSKTAEYGYTF.

The rearrangement joins TRBV19 to TRBJ2-3; 9 nucleotides agree with TRBD1. CDR3 size: 16 residues. Germline V gene lookup returns CDR1 LNHDA and CDR2 SQIVND (reference sequence). The junction had 8 bases not matched to a gene; V was cut back by 5 bases and J by 2 bases. CDR3 DNA: TGTGCCAGTAGTCTGATACAGGGGGCGAACACAGATACGCAGTATTTT. Protein product: CASSLIQGANTDTQYF. The full variable domain, completed using reference TRBV19 and TRBJ2-3, is DGGITQSPKYLFRKEGQNVTLSCEQNLNHDAMYWYRQDPGQGLRLIYYSQIVNDFQKGDIAEGYSVSREKKESFPLTVTSAQKNPTAFYLCASSLIQGANTDTQYFGPGTRLTVL.

The V call is TRBV6-6, the J call TRBJ2-7; tentatively, D is TRBD2 (5 bases). Per the germline V gene, CDR1 is MNHNY and CDR2 is SVGAGI (reference sequence). This CDR3 has 15 amino acids. V was trimmed by 8 bases and J by 0 bases, leaving 17 bases between them. The CDR3 region has the DNA TGTGCCAGCTCGGGGAGCCACAGTTACTCCTACGAGCAGTACTTC. Translated, it gives CASSGSHSYSYEQYF.

V and J are TRBV2 and TRBJ1-2; the match to TRBD1 covers 9 bases. CDR1 and CDR2 (germline): SNHLY, FYNNEI. Germline trimming cut 6 bases from V and 5 bases from J; bases unmatched to any gene: 10. The CDR3 consists of 15 residues. The CDR3 nucleotides are TGTGCCAGCAGAGGGACAGGGACGCGTCGTTATGGCTACACCTTC. It translates to CASRGTGTRRYGYTF.

The chain is built from TRBV5-4 and TRBJ2-7, with 7 bases fitting TRBD2. Germline-derived CDR1 and CDR2 are SGHNT and YYREEE (reference sequence). V shed 1 base and J 3 bases; nucleotides not matched to a gene: 4. There are 14 residues in the CDR3. CDR3 residues: CASSLSGNLYEQYF. In nucleotides, the CDR3 is TGTGCCAGCAGCTTGAGCGGGAACCTCTACGAGCAGTACTTC.

This clone was recorded only once. The chain carries TRBV19 and TRBJ2-1, with a tentative D call TRBD2 (6 bases). This CDR3 contains 16 residues. Germline values: CDR1 LNHDA, CDR2 SQIVND (reference sequence). The V gene lost 0 bases and the J gene lost 4 bases, with 13 bases spanning the gap. The CDR3 DNA sequence: TGTGCCAGTAGTATAGAGCCGGGAGCGCCTTACAATGAGCAGTTCTTC. Protein: CASSIEPGAPYNEQFF.

The chain carries TRBV29-1 and TRBJ2-5; 11 bases line up with TRBD2. This CDR3 contains 15 residues. Germline CDR1 SQVTM, CDR2 ANQGSEA. Trimming cost V 3 bases and J 5 bases; bases outside gene matches: 8. CDR3 nucleotides: TGCAGCGTTGAGTCAATAGCGGGAGGGTCGGAGACCCAGTACTTC. Amino acids: CSVESIAGGSETQYF.

A few counts support this clone. Other nucleotide sequences from this sample produce the same CDR3. This sequence joins TRBV7-2 and TRBJ2-3; the D gene is possibly TRBD2 (5 bases). The CDR3 is made up of 15 amino acids. V shed 6 bases and J shed 0 bases, with 13 bases lying between them. CDR1 is SGHTA, CDR2 FQGNSA, per germline. CDR3 region: CASSPDYTSTDTQYF. DNA of the CDR3: TGTGCCAGCAGTCCCGACTACACTAGCACAGATACGCAGTATTTT. Drawing the rest from reference TRBV7-2 and TRBJ2-3, the complete variable domain is GAGVSQSPSNKVTEKGKDVELRCDPISGHTALYWYRQSLGQGLEFLIYFQGNSAPDKSGLPSDRFSAERTGGSVSTLTIQRTQQEDSAVYLCASSPDYTSTDTQYFGPGTRLTVL.

This sequence joins TRBV18 and TRBJ2-7; unclear D gene. The CDR3 runs 15 residues. V lost 0 bases and J 6 bases, leaving 15 bases between the germline ends. Germline CDR1 KGHSH, CDR2 LQKENI. CDR3 sequence reads: CASSPPSLIPGEQYF. CDR3 DNA sequence: TGTGCCAGCTCACCACCGTCGTTAATCCCGGGCGAGCAGTACTTC.

The V and J genes are TRBV18 and TRBJ2-7; D tentatively reads TRBD1 or TRBD2 (5 bases each). The germline gives CDR1 KGHSH, CDR2 LQKENI. The CDR3 runs 13 residues. Trimming removed 8 bases from V and 5 bases from J, with 16 bases in between. CDR3: CASQGWGSHEQYF. CDR3 DNA: TGTGCCAGCCAGGGATGGGGGAGTCACGAGCAGTACTTC.